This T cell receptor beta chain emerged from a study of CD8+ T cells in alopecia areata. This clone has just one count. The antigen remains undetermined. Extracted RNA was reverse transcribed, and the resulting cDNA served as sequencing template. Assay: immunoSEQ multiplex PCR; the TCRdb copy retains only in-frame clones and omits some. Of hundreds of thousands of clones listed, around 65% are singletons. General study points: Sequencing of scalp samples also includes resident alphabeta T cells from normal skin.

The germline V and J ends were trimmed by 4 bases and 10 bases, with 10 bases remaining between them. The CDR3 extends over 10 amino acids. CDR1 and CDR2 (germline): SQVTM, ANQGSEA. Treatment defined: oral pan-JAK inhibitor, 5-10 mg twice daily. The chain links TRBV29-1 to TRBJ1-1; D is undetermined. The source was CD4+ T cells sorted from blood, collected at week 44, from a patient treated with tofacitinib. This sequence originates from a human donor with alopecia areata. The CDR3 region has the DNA TGCAGCGTTGCGGACCCGGTAGCTTTCTTT. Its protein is CSVADPVAFF.